This entry is about one T cell receptor beta chain. The target antigen is unknown. The CDR3 does not end in the conserved phenylalanine or tryptophan, so this is likely a read error. Library preparation for TCR beta used quantitative 5'-RACE with molecular barcodes. TCRdb reanalysed the 5' RACE reads using MiXCR and keeps one entry per CDR3 protein. There are 700,000 to 1,000,000 distinct CDR3 sequences in the sample; about 11% occur only once, and approximately 0.51% lies in the top ten. These data belong to a study of CD8 T cells in ankylosing spondylitis. Findings of the study overall: Disease-associated clonotypes exhibited CD8+ identity and were relatively infrequent in peripheral blood. Typical of ankylosing spondylitis blood, it appeared, was a TCR beta motif of eight highly homologous variants. Disease-linked clones reportedly showed significant enrichment in matched ankylosing spondylitis synovial fluid.

CDR3 length equals 11 residues. With 5 bases removed from V and 5 bases from J, the gap between germline ends came to 10 bases. The germline gives CDR1 DFQATT, CDR2 SNEGSKA (reference sequence). The V and J genes are TRBV20-1 and TRBJ2-7, with D hard to call. Source material: blood, either unsorted or a sorted T cell fraction (not recorded which). This receptor was taken from a male donor with ankylosing spondylitis. This CDR3 reads CSALDSHEQYL. The CDR3 DNA follows: TGCAGTGCTTTAGATTCCCACGAGCAGTACCTC.